What follows describes a single T cell receptor (beta chain). Produced via immunoSEQ multiplex PCR; TCRdb's table is partial and in-frame only. The sample lists some 120,000 clones; about nine tenths were seen once. This entry comes from a study of T cell clones after liver transplantation. CDR1 is MNHNY, CDR2 SVGAGI, per germline (reference sequence). There are 12 residues in the CDR3. V shed 6 bases and J shed 7 bases, with 10 bases lying between them. The specimen was CD4+ T cells from blood, collected 12 months after liver transplant. This sequence originates from a human patient who received a liver transplant. Part of the T cells may come from the graft donor. The chain joins TRBV6-6 to TRBJ2-1; D possibly matches TRBD1 or TRBD2 (5 bases each). The CDR3 spells CASRREGNEQFF. The CDR3, as DNA: TGTGCCAGCAGACGCGAGGGGAATGAGCAGTTCTTC.